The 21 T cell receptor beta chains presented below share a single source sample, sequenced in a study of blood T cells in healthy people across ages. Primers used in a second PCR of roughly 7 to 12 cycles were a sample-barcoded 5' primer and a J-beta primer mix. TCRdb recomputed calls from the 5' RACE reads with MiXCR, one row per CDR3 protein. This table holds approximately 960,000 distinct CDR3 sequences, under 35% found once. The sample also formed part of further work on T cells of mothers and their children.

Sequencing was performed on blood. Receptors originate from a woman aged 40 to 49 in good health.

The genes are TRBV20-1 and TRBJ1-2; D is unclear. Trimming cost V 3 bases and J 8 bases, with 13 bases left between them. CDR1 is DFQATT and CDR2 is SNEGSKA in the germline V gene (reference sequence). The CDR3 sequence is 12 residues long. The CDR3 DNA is TGCAGTGCTAGTTCAACTCTAGGCGGCTACACCTTC. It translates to CSASSTLGGYTF.

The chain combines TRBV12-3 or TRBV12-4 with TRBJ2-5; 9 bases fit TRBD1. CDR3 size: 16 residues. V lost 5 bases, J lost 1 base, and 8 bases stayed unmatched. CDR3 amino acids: CASSPDRGSLQETQYF. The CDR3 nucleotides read TGTGCCAGCAGTCCCGACAGGGGGTCCCTCCAAGAGACCCAGTACTTC.

The CDR3 DNA reads TGTGCCAGCAGCCGCAACTCAAACTCAGCTGGGCCGACCGGCGAGCAGTACTTC. Translated, it gives CASSRNSNSAGPTGEQYF. The rearrangement joins TRBV11-2 to TRBJ2-5; no clear D. The better agreement between TRBJ2-7 and the DNA end casts doubt on the J call. The CDR3 covers 18 residues. Germline CDR1 is SGHAT and CDR2 is FQNNGV.

In DNA, the CDR3 is TGTGCCAGCAGTTTACTTCAGGCCCTAGCGGCTACCACAGATACGCAGTATTTT. Its translation is CASSLLQALAATTDTQYF. The chain has TRBV12-3 or TRBV12-4 and TRBJ2-3; 7 bases line up with TRBD2. J lost 2 bases, V lost 2 bases, and 13 bases had no gene match. The length of the CDR3 is 18 residues.

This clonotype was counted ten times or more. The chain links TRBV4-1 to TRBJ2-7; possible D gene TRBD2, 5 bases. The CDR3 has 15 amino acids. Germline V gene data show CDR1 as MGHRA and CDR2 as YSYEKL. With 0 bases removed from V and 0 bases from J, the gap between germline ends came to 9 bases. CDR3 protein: CASSQDGGFSYEQYF. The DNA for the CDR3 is TGCGCCAGCAGCCAAGATGGAGGCTTCTCCTACGAGCAGTACTTC.

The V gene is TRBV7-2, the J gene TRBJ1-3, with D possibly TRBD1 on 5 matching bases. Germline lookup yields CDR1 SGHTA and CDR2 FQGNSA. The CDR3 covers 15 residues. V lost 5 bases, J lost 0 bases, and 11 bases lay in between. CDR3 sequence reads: CASSPRQSSGNTIYF. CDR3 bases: TGTGCCAGCAGCCCCCGACAGAGCTCTGGAAACACCATATATTTT. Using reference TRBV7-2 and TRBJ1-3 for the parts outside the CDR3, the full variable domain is GAGVSQSPSNKVTEKGKDVELRCDPISGHTALYWYRQSLGQGLEFLIYFQGNSAPDKSGLPSDRFSAERTGGSVSTLTIQRTQQEDSAVYLCASSPRQSSGNTIYFGEGSWLTVV.

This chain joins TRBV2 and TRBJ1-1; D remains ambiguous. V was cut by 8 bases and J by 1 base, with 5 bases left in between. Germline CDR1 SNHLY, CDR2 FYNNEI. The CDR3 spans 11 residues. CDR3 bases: TGTGCCAGCCCGGAGAACACTGAAGCTTTCTTT. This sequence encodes CASPENTEAFF.

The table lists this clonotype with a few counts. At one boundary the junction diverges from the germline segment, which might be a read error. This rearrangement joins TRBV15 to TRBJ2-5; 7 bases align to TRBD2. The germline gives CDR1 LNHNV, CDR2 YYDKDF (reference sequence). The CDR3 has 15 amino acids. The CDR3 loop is CATCRGGRGGETQYF. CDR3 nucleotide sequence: TGTGCCACCTGCAGAGGTGGGAGGGGCGGTGAGACCCAGTACTTC.

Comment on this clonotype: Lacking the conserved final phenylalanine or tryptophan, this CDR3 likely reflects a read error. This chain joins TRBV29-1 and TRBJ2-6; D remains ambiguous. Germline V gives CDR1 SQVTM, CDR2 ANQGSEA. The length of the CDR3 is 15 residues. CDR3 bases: TGCAGCGTTGGGGCAGCATCGGCTGGGACCAACGTCCTGACTTGC. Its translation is CSVGAASAGTNVLTC.

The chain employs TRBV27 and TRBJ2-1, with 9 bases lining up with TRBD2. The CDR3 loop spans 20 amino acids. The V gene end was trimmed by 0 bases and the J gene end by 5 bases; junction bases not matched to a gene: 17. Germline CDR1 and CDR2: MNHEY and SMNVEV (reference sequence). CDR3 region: CASSLSTGTSPLFGNNEQFF. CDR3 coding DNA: TGTGCCAGCAGTTTATCCACCGGGACTAGCCCCCTGTTTGGAAACAATGAGCAGTTCTTC.

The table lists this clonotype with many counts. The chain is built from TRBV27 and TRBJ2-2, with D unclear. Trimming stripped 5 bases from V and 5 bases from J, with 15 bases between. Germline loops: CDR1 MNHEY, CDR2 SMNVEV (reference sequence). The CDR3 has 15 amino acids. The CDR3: CASSPPGLLTGELFF. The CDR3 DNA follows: TGTGCCAGCAGTCCTCCCGGGCTGTTGACCGGGGAGCTGTTTTTT.

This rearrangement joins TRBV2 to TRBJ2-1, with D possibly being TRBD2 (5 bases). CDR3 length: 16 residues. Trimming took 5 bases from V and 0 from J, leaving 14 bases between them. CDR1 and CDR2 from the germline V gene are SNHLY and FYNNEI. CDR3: CASSFDPGSSYNEQFF. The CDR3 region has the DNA TGTGCCAGCAGTTTCGACCCGGGAAGCTCCTACAATGAGCAGTTCTTC.

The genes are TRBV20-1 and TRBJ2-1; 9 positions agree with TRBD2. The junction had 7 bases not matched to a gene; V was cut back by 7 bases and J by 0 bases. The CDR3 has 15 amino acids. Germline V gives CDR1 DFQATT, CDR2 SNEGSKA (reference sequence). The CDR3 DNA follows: TGCAGTGGGCTAGCGGGGTTTGTCTCCTACAATGAGCAGTTCTTC. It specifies CSGLAGFVSYNEQFF.

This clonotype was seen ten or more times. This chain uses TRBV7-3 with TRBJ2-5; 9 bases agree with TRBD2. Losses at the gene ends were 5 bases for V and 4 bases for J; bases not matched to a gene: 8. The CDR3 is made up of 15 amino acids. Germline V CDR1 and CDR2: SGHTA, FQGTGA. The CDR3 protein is CASSTRAGGGETQYF. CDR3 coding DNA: TGTGCCAGCAGCACTAGGGCGGGAGGGGGAGAGACCCAGTACTTC.

The CDR3, as DNA: TGTGCCAGCAGCCAAGATCCCCCTAGCGGGGGCCGGAATGAGCAGTTCTTC. Translating gives CASSQDPPSGGRNEQFF. This rearrangement joins TRBV3-1 to TRBJ2-1, with 10 bases aligning to TRBD2. CDR3 length equals 17 residues. The V segment lost 0 bases and the J segment 7 bases; nucleotides outside the gene matches: 9. CDR1 and CDR2 from the germline V gene are LGHDT and YNNKEL (reference sequence).

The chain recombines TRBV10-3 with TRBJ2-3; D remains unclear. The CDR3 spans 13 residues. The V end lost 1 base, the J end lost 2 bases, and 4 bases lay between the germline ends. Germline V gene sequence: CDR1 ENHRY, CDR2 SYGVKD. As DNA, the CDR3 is TGTGCCATCAGTGAGTTCGTCACAGATACGCAGTATTTT. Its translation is CAISEFVTDTQYF.

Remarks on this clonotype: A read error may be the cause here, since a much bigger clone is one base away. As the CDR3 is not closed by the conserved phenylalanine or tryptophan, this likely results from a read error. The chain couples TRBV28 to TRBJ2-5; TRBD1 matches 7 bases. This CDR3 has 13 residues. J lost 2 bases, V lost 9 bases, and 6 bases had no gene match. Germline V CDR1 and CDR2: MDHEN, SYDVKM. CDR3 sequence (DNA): TGTGCCAGGATACAGGGGAAACAAGAGACCCAGTACTAC. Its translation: CARIQGKQETQYY.

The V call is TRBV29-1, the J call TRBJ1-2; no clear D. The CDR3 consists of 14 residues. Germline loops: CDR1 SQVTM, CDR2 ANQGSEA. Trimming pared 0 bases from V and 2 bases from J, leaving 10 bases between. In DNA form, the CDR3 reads TGCAGCGTTGAAGATCTAGCGTCCAACTATGGCTACACCTTC. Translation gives CSVEDLASNYGYTF.

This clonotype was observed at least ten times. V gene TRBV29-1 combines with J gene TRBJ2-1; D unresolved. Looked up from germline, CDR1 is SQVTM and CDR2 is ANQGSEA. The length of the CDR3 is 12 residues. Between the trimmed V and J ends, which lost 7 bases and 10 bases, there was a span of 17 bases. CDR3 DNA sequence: TGCAGCGCCCCCTCGTCGGGCTCCGAGCAGTTCTTC. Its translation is CSAPSSGSEQFF.

This CDR3 reads CASSQDGQRGYTF. CDR3 in DNA: TGTGCCAGCAGCCAAGACGGGCAAAGGGGCTACACCTTC. The chain is built from TRBV3-1 and TRBJ1-2; unclear D gene. CDR1 LGHDT and CDR2 YNNKEL come from the germline V gene (reference sequence). The CDR3 runs to 13 residues. Trimming cost V 0 bases and J 8 bases, with 10 bases left between them.

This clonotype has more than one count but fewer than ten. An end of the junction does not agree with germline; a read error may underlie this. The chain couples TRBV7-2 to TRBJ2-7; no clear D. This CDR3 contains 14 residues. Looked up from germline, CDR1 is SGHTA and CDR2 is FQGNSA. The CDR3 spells CASSTGSQAYGQYF. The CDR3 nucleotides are TGTGCCAGCAGCACCGGTTCGCAGGCCTACGGGCAGTACTTC.